These T cell receptor beta chains were read from a single sample in a study of human versus mouse CDR3 diversity and MHC coevolution. Only in-frame clones appear in the TCRdb table, and some are missing; sequencing was by immunoSEQ multiplex PCR. The sample shows tens of thousands of clones, 94% of them seen only once. Sequencing input: naive CD4+ T cells from blood. These receptors all come from a person aged 60 to 70 in good health. Each CDR3 is given with its conserved first and last residue. Each record gives: J gene, V gene, D gene, clone size, CDR3 DNA, CDR3 protein. The D gene is left open where the match is weak. Rows give clone size only sometimes, using once, few, many, or a class for an expanded clone.

>TRBJ1-3|TRBV9|-|-
TGTGCCAGCAGCCTTGGGGGGGACGGAAACACCATATATTTT
CASSLGGDGNTIYF
>TRBJ2-7|TRBV5-8|TRBD2|-
TGTGCCAGCTACGGGACTAGCGACCCCTACGAGCAGTACTTC
CASYGTSDPYEQYF
>TRBJ1-1|TRBV7-3|-|-
TGTGCCAGCAGCTTAACGGGGGGAGTCTCTGAAGCTTTCTTT
CASSLTGGVSEAFF
>TRBJ2-3|TRBV5-4|-|-
TGTGCCAGCAGCTTGAGTCTGGGCCGTACAGATACGCAGTATTTT
CASSLSLGRTDTQYF
>TRBJ2-4|TRBV11-2|-|once
TGTGCCAGCAGCTCCCTCGGGGCAGGGGGAGGAAACATTCAGTACTTC
CASSSLGAGGGNIQYF
>TRBJ1-2|TRBV29-1|-|-
TGCAGCGCTCTATCGGGGGGTGCTGGGGTTGGGGGCTACACCTTC
CSALSGGAGVGGYTF
>TRBJ2-7|TRBV5-1|-|-
TGCGCCAGCAGCCTTTCCTCCGTTAACGAGCAGTACTTC
CASSLSSVNEQYF
>TRBJ1-1|TRBV19|TRBD1|-
TGTGCCAGTAGGGGGGACAGGGGCACTGAAGCTTTCTTT
CASRGDRGTEAFF
>TRBJ1-5|TRBV7-9|-|once
TGTGCCAGCAGCTTACGGTCAGGGTATTCGGGCAATCAGCCCCAGCATTTT
CASSLRSGYSGNQPQHF
>TRBJ1-2|TRBV6-5|-|-
TGTGCCAGCAGTTCCGGTTTTAGCCCATATGGCTACACCTTC
CASSSGFSPYGYTF
>TRBJ2-3|TRBV9|-|-
TGTGCCAGCAGCGGGGCAGCAAGCACAGATACGCAGTATTTT
CASSGAASTDTQYF
>TRBJ2-1|TRBV6-1|TRBD1|-
TGTGCCAGCAGTGAAAGGATGAGACAGGGGGCGTACAATGAGCAGTTCTTC
CASSERMRQGAYNEQFF
>TRBJ2-7|TRBV6-6|TRBD2|-
TGTGCCAGCAGTTACTCGAGGACTAGTAACTACGAGCAGTACTTC
CASSYSRTSNYEQYF
>TRBJ2-1|TRBV6-5|TRBD2|-
TGTGCCAGCAGTTTTATGGGACTAGCGGGGGGGGATGAGCAGTTCTTC
CASSFMGLAGGDEQFF
>TRBJ1-3|TRBV21-1|-|-
TGTGCCAGCAGCAAAAAAATGGAGGGGCAGGGCTCTGGAAACACCATATATTTT
CASSKKMEGQGSGNTIYF
>TRBJ2-7|TRBV5-4|TRBD1|-
TGTGCCAGCAGCGCCGGGACAGGGATTACCTACGAGCAGTACTTC
CASSAGTGITYEQYF
>TRBJ1-1|TRBV9|TRBD1|-
TGTGCCAGCAGCACCCGACAGGGAGCGAACACTGAAGCTTTCTTT
CASSTRQGANTEAFF
>TRBJ1-6|TRBV6-4|TRBD1|once
TGTGCCAGCAGTCCGGACAGGGATTCACCCCTCCACTTT
CASSPDRDSPLHF
>TRBJ2-6|TRBV19|TRBD2|-
TGTGCCAGTAGTACTCCGGGACTAGCGGGATCCTCTGGGGCCAACGTCCTGACTTTC
CASSTPGLAGSSGANVLTF
>TRBJ1-2|TRBV19|TRBD1|-
TGTGCCAGTAGTAAACAGGGGGAGGACTATGGCTACACCTTC
CASSKQGEDYGYTF
>TRBJ2-7|TRBV29-1|TRBD1|-
TGCAGCGTTGCTCAGGGGGTATACGAGCAGTACTTC
CSVAQGVYEQYF
>TRBJ1-1|TRBV7-8|-|-
TGTGCCAGCAGCTTAGAACAGGGATTGCCCAACACTGAAGCTTTCTTT
CASSLEQGLPNTEAFF
>TRBJ2-3|TRBV19|TRBD1|-
TGTGCCAGTAGTATGACAGGGGGCCGCACAGATACGCAGTATTTT
CASSMTGGRTDTQYF
>TRBJ1-4|TRBV7-9|-|-
TGTGCCAGCAGCTTAGGGCCTAATGAAAAACTGTTTTTT
CASSLGPNEKLFF
>TRBJ2-7|TRBV15|TRBD2|-
TGTGCCACCATGGGTGGGGCTAGCGGGAGTAACGAGCAGTACTTC
CATMGGASGSNEQYF
>TRBJ2-5|TRBV29-1|-|-
TGCAGCGCCCGGAGGGGCCCCAACCAAGAGACCCAGTACTTC
CSARRGPNQETQYF
>TRBJ2-5|TRBV7-7|-|-
TGTGCCAGCAGCCCCCGTCACTTC
CASSPRHF
>TRBJ2-3|TRBV19|TRBD2|-
TGTGCCAGTAGTATAGATTCCAGGACTAGAATGTATTTT
CASSIDSRTRMYF
>TRBJ1-4|TRBV7-9|-|-
TGTGCCAGCAGCTTAGCGGAAGGGGCCGAAAAACTGTTTTTT
CASSLAEGAEKLFF
>TRBJ2-1|TRBV11-3|-|-
TGTGCCAGCAGCTTGGGGGCGGGCTCCTACAATGAGCAGTTCTTC
CASSLGAGSYNEQFF
>TRBJ2-7|TRBV19|-|-
TGTGCCAGTGGACAGGGAGGGGGTCTCTCCTACGAGCAGTACTTC
CASGQGGGLSYEQYF
>TRBJ1-2|TRBV19|-|-
TGTGCCAGTAGTATAGATCGGCAGGGAGGTGGCTACACCTTC
CASSIDRQGGGYTF
>TRBJ2-2|TRBV14|-|few
TGTGCCAGCAGCCAAGAGGGGCCTAGTCAAGGGGAGCTGTTTTTT
CASSQEGPSQGELFF
>TRBJ2-2|TRBV5-1|-|-
TGCGCCAGCAGCTTGGCCGGGGGCGGGAGAACGGCCGGGGAGCTGTTTTTT
CASSLAGGGRTAGELFF
>TRBJ1-2|TRBV6-1|TRBD1|-
TGTGCCAGCAGTGAAGCGCTAACAGGGGCCAACTATGGCTACACCTTC
CASSEALTGANYGYTF
>TRBJ2-7|TRBV6-1|TRBD1|-
TGTGCCAGCAGTGACCCGACAGGGGGAATATCCTACGAGCAGTACTTC
CASSDPTGGISYEQYF
>TRBJ1-2|TRBV6-5|-|few
TGTGCCAGCAGTTACTCAGGGGACTATGGCTACACCTTC
CASSYSGDYGYTF
>TRBJ2-7|TRBV19|-|-
TGTGCCAGTAGCCCTCTTGTGAACAGGGCGACCCACGAGCAGTACTTC
CASSPLVNRATHEQYF
>TRBJ2-3|TRBV5-4|-|-
TGTGCCAGCAGCTTGGCCGGTAGCACAGATACGCAGTATTTT
CASSLAGSTDTQYF
>TRBJ2-2|TRBV10-3|-|-
TGTGCCATCAGCGCGAACACCGGGGAGCTGTTTTTT
CAISANTGELFF
>TRBJ1-1|TRBV19|-|-
TGTGCCAGTAGTATAAGTGGGGCCTACGCACGGGTTCTGAACACTGAAGCTTTCTTT
CASSISGAYARVLNTEAFF
>TRBJ2-3|TRBV6-6|-|-
TGTGCCAGCAGGGGGGCAGGGGATACGCAGTATTTT
CASRGAGDTQYF
>TRBJ2-3|TRBV30|TRBD2|once
TGTGCCTGGGGCCACCAGCGGGGTACGCAGTATTTT
CAWGHQRGTQYF
>TRBJ2-4|TRBV21-1|-|-
TGTGCCACCCGTAGGACTAGCGGGAATCTAGCCAAAAACATTCAGTACTTC
CATRRTSGNLAKNIQYF
>TRBJ2-3|TRBV15|-|-
TGTGCCACCAGCAGATTAGGGGGGGGCACAGATACGCAGTATTTT
CATSRLGGGTDTQYF